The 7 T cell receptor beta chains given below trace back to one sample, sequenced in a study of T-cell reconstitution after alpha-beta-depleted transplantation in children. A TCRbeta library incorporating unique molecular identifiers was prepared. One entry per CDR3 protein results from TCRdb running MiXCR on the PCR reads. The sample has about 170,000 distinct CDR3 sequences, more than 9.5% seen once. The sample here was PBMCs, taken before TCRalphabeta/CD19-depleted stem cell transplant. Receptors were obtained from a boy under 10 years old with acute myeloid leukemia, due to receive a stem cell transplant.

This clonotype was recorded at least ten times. The CDR3 loop reads CASSFIGTGSFTDTQYF. The CDR3 region has the DNA TGTGCCAGCAGCTTTATCGGGACAGGGAGCTTCACAGATACGCAGTATTTT. The rearrangement links TRBV7-9 to TRBJ2-3; 9 bases are a match to TRBD1. The CDR3 is 17 amino acids. The V segment lost 3 bases and the J segment 2 bases; nucleotides outside the gene matches: 9. Looked up from germline, CDR1 is SEHNR and CDR2 is FQNEAQ (reference sequence). Filled out from reference TRBV7-9 and TRBJ2-3, the complete variable domain reads DTGVSQNPRHKITKRGQNVTFRCDPISEHNRLYWYRQTLGQGPEFLTYFQNEAQLEKSRLLSDRFSAERPKGSFSTLEIQRTEQGDSAMYLCASSFIGTGSFTDTQYFGPGTRLTVL.

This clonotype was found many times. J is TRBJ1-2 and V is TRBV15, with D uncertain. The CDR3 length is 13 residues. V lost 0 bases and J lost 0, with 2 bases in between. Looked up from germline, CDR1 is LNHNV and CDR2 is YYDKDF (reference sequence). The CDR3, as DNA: TGTGCCACCAGCAGAGAAGCTAACTATGGCTACACCTTC. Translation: CATSREANYGYTF. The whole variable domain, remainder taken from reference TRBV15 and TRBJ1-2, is DAMVIQNPRYQVTQFGKPVTLSCSQTLNHNVMYWYQQKSSQAPKLLFHYYDKDFNNEADTPDNFQSRRPNTSFCFLDIRSPGLGDTAMYLCATSREANYGYTFGSGTRLTVV.

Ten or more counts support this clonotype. The CDR3 coding sequence is TGTGCCAGCAGTCCCCTTGGGGAGAGGAACACTGAAGCTTTCTTT. Translated, it gives CASSPLGERNTEAFF. The rearrangement joins TRBV27 to TRBJ1-1; no reliable D call. CDR3 size: 15 residues. The germline gives CDR1 MNHEY, CDR2 SMNVEV (reference sequence). Deletions cut 5 bases from V and 1 base from J, with 14 bases between.

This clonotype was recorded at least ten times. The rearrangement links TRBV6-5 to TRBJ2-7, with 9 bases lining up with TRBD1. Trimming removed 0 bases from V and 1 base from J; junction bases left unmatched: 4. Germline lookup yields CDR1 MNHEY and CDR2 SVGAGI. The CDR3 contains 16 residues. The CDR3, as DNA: TGTGCCAGCAGTTACTCGAGGACAGGGGCTTCCTACGAGCAGTACGTC. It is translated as CASSYSRTGASYEQYV.

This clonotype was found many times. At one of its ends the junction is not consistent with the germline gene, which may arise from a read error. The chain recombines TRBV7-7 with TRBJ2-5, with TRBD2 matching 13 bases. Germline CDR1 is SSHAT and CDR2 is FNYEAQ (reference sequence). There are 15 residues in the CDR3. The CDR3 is CASSLSTSGGVAQYF. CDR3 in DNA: TGTGCTAGCAGCTTATCCACTAGCGGGGGGGTGGCCCAGTACTTC.

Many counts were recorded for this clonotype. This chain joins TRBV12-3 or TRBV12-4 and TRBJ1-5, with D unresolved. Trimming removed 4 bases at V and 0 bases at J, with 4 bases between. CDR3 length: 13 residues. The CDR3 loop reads CASSWNSNQPQHF. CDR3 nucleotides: TGTGCCAGCAGTTGGAATAGCAATCAGCCCCAGCATTTT.

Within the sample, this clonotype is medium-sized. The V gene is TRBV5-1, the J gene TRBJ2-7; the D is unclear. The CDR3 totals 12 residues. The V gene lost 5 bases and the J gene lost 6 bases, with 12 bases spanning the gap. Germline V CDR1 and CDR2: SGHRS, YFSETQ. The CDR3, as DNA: TGCGCCAGCAGGATAGGAACGGGCGAGCAGTACTTC. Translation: CASRIGTGEQYF.